The 30 T cell receptor beta chains given below trace back to one sample, sequenced in a study of blood T cell repertoires in COVID-19. Sequenced by immunoSEQ multiplex PCR; TCRdb stores in-frame clones only, minus some. The data hold over 85,000 clones, with 88% observed a single time. Sequences were obtained from peripheral blood. The receptors were sampled from a woman in her forties or fifties with acute or convalescent COVID-19.

This sequence joins TRBV2 and TRBJ1-5; 10 bases are a match to TRBD1. This CDR3 has 16 residues. The germline gives CDR1 SNHLY, CDR2 FYNNEI. After removal of 6 bases from V and 7 bases from J, the junction contained 12 bases not matched to a gene. Here the CDR3 reads CASRRDRGRGGQPQHF. The CDR3 DNA reads TGTGCCAGCAGGAGGGACAGGGGCCGGGGAGGACAGCCCCAGCATTTT.

The CDR3 DNA sequence: TGCGCCAGCAGCTTGGAGGGAGTCTACAATGAGCAGTTCTTC. Amino acid sequence: CASSLEGVYNEQFF. The V call is TRBV5-1, the J call TRBJ2-1; maybe TRBD2 (5 bases). V lost 0 bases to trimming and J lost 3 bases, with 7 bases between them. CDR1 SGHRS and CDR2 YFSETQ come from the germline V gene. The CDR3 extends over 14 amino acids.

The V call is TRBV24-1, the J call TRBJ2-5, with TRBD1 as a possible D gene (5 bases). The CDR3 sequence is 15 residues long. The V gene's germline CDR1 is KGHDR and CDR2 SFDVKD. V dropped 3 bases and J dropped 2 bases, with 12 bases sitting between them. The CDR3 sequence: CATSDPRTIQETQYF. The CDR3, as DNA: TGTGCCACCAGTGATCCACGGACAATTCAAGAGACCCAGTACTTC.

The chain links TRBV2 to TRBJ2-5; 7 bases fit TRBD1. J gave up 3 bases and V 6 bases, and 10 bases lay outside the gene matches. The CDR3 runs to 15 residues. Germline loops: CDR1 SNHLY, CDR2 FYNNEI. The CDR3 DNA reads TGTGCCAGCAGCCCCTGGACAGGTGGAAAAGAGACCCAGTACTTC. It translates to CASSPWTGGKETQYF.

The chain is built from TRBV5-1 and TRBJ2-3; D gene unclear. The V end lost 2 bases, the J end lost 2 bases, and 9 bases lay between the germline ends. This CDR3 region has 14 residues. Germline V gene lookup returns CDR1 SGHRS and CDR2 YFSETQ. CDR3 region: CASSLMSITDTQYF. The CDR3 bases are TGCGCCAGCAGCTTAATGTCCATCACAGATACGCAGTATTTT.

The gene calls are TRBV5-5 and TRBJ2-2, with 13 nucleotides matching TRBD2. Germline CDR1 and CDR2: SGHKS and YYEKEE (reference sequence). CDR3 length: 17 amino acids. The trim removed 4 bases at V and 6 bases at J, leaving 9 bases unmatched. The DNA for the CDR3 is TGTGCCAGCAGCCCCCAGACTAGCGGGAGGAGTCCCGGGGAGCTGTTTTTT. This codes for CASSPQTSGRSPGELFF.

The rearrangement joins TRBV3-1 (or the pseudogene TRBV3-2) to TRBJ2-1; 11 nucleotides align to TRBD2. The CDR3 is 17 amino acids. J gave up 8 bases and V 0 bases, and 9 bases lay outside the gene matches. From germline, CDR1 is LGHDT and CDR2 YNNKEL (reference sequence). The CDR3 sequence is CASSQDSALAGVDEQFF. CDR3 sequence (DNA): TGTGCCAGCAGCCAAGACTCGGCACTAGCGGGAGTGGATGAGCAGTTCTTC.

The chain links TRBV27 to TRBJ2-7; D is ambiguous. CDR3 length: 11 residues. CDR1 and CDR2 from the germline V gene are MNHEY and SMNVEV (reference sequence). V was trimmed by 6 bases and J by 4 bases, leaving 7 bases between them. The chain's CDR3 is CASSSEYEQYF. In DNA form, the CDR3 reads TGTGCCAGCAGCTCTGAGTACGAGCAGTACTTC.

This clone has a single count. The CDR3 DNA reads TGTGCCAGCAGCCAAGGAACTAGCGGGAGCAATGAGCAGTTCTTC. Translating gives CASSQGTSGSNEQFF. V is TRBV4-2 and J is TRBJ2-1; 11 bases fit TRBD2. The CDR3 consists of 15 residues. V was pared by 1 base and J by 6 bases, with 2 bases of the junction left unmatched. Germline lookup yields CDR1 LGHNA and CDR2 YNFKEQ.

The chain employs TRBV5-8 and TRBJ1-1; D remains unclear. CDR1 is SGHTS and CDR2 is YDEGEE in the germline V gene. The CDR3 consists of 15 residues. The V gene lost 0 bases and the J gene lost 4 bases, with 13 bases spanning the gap. This CDR3 is CASSLVPNSRTEAFF. CDR3 DNA sequence: TGTGCCAGCAGCTTGGTTCCGAACAGTCGCACTGAAGCTTTCTTT. Supplemented by reference TRBV5-8 and TRBJ1-1, the full variable domain reads EAGVTQSPTHLIKTRGQQATLRCSPISGHTSVYWYQQALGLGLQFLLWYDEGEERNRGNFPPRFSGRQFPNYSSELNVNALELEDSALYLCASSLVPNSRTEAFFGQGTRLTVV.

The chain has TRBV19 and TRBJ2-1, with 9 bases matching TRBD1. Germline V gene sequence: CDR1 LNHDA, CDR2 SQIVND (reference sequence). The CDR3 contains 15 residues. The J segment lost 2 bases and the V segment lost 3 bases, leaving 2 bases of the junction unmatched. CDR3 residues: CASSIGTGTYNEQFF. DNA of the CDR3: TGTGCCAGTAGTATTGGGACAGGGACCTACAATGAGCAGTTCTTC. The variable domain in full, completed from reference TRBV19 and TRBJ2-1, reads DGGITQSPKYLFRKEGQNVTLSCEQNLNHDAMYWYRQDPGQGLRLIYYSQIVNDFQKGDIAEGYSVSREKKESFPLTVTSAQKNPTAFYLCASSIGTGTYNEQFFGPGTRLTVL.

The chain combines TRBV19 with TRBJ2-1, with 7 bases lining up with TRBD1. With 7 bases clipped from V and 5 bases from J, the junction kept 5 bases outside the gene matches. The CDR3 totals 13 residues. Germline V gene data show CDR1 as LNHDA and CDR2 as SQIVND (reference sequence). The CDR3 sequence is CASTRQGNNEQFF. DNA of the CDR3: TGTGCCAGTACGCGACAGGGAAACAATGAGCAGTTCTTC.

This sequence joins TRBV5-6 and TRBJ1-2; unclear D gene. CDR1 and CDR2 (germline): SGHDT, YYEEEE. This CDR3 has 11 amino acids. The germline V and J ends were trimmed by 4 bases and 5 bases, with 6 bases remaining between them. CDR3 loop: CASSREYGYTF. In nucleotides, the CDR3 is TGTGCCAGCAGCCGAGAGTATGGCTACACCTTC.

This sequence joins TRBV7-9 and TRBJ2-2; 7 nucleotides match TRBD1. CDR1 is SEHNR, CDR2 FQNEAQ, per germline (reference sequence). Trimming took 5 bases from V and 3 from J; bases not matched to a gene: 3. CDR3 length: 14 amino acids. The CDR3 bases are TGTGCCAGCAGCCCTGGACAGGACACCGGGGAGCTGTTTTTT. Amino acids: CASSPGQDTGELFF.

A single count supports this clone. The chain combines TRBV28 with TRBJ1-1, with D uncertain. The CDR3 is 13 amino acids. Trimming took off 7 bases at V and 5 bases at J, with 14 bases between the two ends. Looked up from germline, CDR1 is MDHEN and CDR2 is SYDVKM. The CDR3 is CASTLTPGTEAFF. For the CDR3, the DNA is TGTGCCAGCACCCTGACACCGGGGACTGAAGCTTTCTTT.

This chain connects TRBV5-6 to TRBJ1-6, with D hard to call. This CDR3 spans 14 amino acids. The ends were cut back, 4 bases at V and 0 bases at J, with 5 bases in the middle. CDR1 SGHDT and CDR2 YYEEEE come from the germline V gene. CDR3 DNA: TGTGCCAGCAGCCCCAGCTCCTATAATTCACCCCTCCACTTT. Protein sequence: CASSPSSYNSPLHF.

V and J are TRBV29-1 and TRBJ2-1; 11 bases align to TRBD2. This CDR3 spans 18 amino acids. V shed 5 bases, J shed 6 bases, and the junction held 18 bases outside the gene matches. Germline CDR1 and CDR2: SQVTM and ANQGSEA. The CDR3 DNA follows: TGCAGCGTTCTCACTGTCCCTCTAGCGGGAGGAAGTCGCAATGAGCAGTTCTTC. It encodes CSVLTVPLAGGSRNEQFF.

This chain links TRBV2 with TRBJ2-1; tentative D call: TRBD2 (8 bases). Germline CDR1 is SNHLY and CDR2 is FYNNEI. This CDR3 has 15 residues. Trimming took 7 bases from V and 8 from J, leaving 21 bases between them. The CDR3 sequence is CASTGRLSGTDEQFF. CDR3 in DNA: TGTGCCAGCACAGGTCGGCTTAGCGGGACAGATGAGCAGTTCTTC.

The rearrangement uses TRBV28 and TRBJ1-2; TRBD1 matches 10 bases. The length of the CDR3 is 16 residues. The germline gives CDR1 MDHEN, CDR2 SYDVKM. Trimming took 3 bases from V and 7 from J; bases not matched to a gene: 11. The CDR3 spells CASSFGMTGGLAGYTF. CDR3 DNA sequence: TGTGCCAGCAGTTTCGGTATGACAGGGGGCCTAGCTGGCTACACCTTC.

The chain joins TRBV6-6 to TRBJ2-7; TRBD2 matches at 9 bases. V trimming: 3 bases; J trimming: 3 bases; junction bases outside the gene matches: 9. The germline V gene encodes CDR1 MNHNY and CDR2 SVGAGI (reference sequence). The CDR3 has 16 residues. The CDR3 sequence: CASSYGGRANNYEQYF. DNA of the CDR3: TGTGCCAGCAGTTATGGCGGGAGGGCCAATAACTACGAGCAGTACTTC.

The V call is TRBV5-4, the J call TRBJ2-3; 12 bases fit TRBD2. CDR3 length equals 19 residues. Germline assignment: CDR1 SGHNT and CDR2 YYREEE (reference sequence). V lost 4 bases to trimming and J lost 0 bases; unmatched junction nucleotides: 12. CDR3 amino acids: CASSLIRTSGTTSTDTQYF. DNA for the CDR3: TGTGCCAGCAGCCTGATTAGGACTAGCGGGACAACAAGCACAGATACGCAGTATTTT.

The V and J genes are TRBV18 and TRBJ2-7; maybe TRBD2 (5 bases). This CDR3 spans 17 amino acids. V shed 1 base and J shed 4 bases, with 20 bases lying between them. Germline V lookup: CDR1 KGHSH, CDR2 LQKENI. The CDR3 is CASSPLRVGQTRYEQYF. The CDR3 DNA reads as TGTGCCAGCTCACCACTGAGGGTCGGTCAAACACGTTACGAGCAGTACTTC.

CDR3 in DNA: TGTGCCACCAGTGACCCCGGGATTACCGGGGAGCTGTTTTTT. It codes for CATSDPGITGELFF. The chain combines TRBV24-1 with TRBJ2-2, with TRBD2 as a possible D gene (5 bases). The CDR3 loop spans 14 amino acids. CDR1 KGHDR and CDR2 SFDVKD come from the germline V gene. Trimming took 4 bases from V and 5 from J, leaving 10 bases between them.

The J gene is TRBJ2-7, the V gene TRBV6-2 or TRBV6-3; TRBD1 agrees at 8 bases. Unmatched junction bases numbered 4, after V lost 1 base and J lost 2 bases. Looked up from germline, CDR1 is MNHEY and CDR2 is SVGEGT. This CDR3 has 15 residues. The CDR3: CASSYLGQATYEQYF. DNA of the CDR3: TGTGCCAGCAGTTACTTGGGACAGGCCACCTACGAGCAGTACTTC.

The gene calls are TRBV10-2 and TRBJ1-1, with 8 bases matching TRBD1. V lost 10 bases to trimming and J lost 0 bases; unmatched junction nucleotides: 4. The CDR3 is 13 amino acids. CDR1 and CDR2 (germline): WSHSY, SAAADI. CDR3 residues: CAITDRVNTEAFF. The CDR3 nucleotides read TGCGCCATAACGGACAGGGTGAACACTGAAGCTTTCTTT.

This sequence joins TRBV6-5 and TRBJ2-7, with D maybe TRBD1 (5 bases). CDR3 size: 15 residues. CDR1 and CDR2 (germline): MNHEY, SVGAGI. Trimming stripped 0 bases from V and 7 bases from J, with 16 bases between. The CDR3 loop reads CASSYSIQASGEQYF. In DNA, the CDR3 is TGTGCCAGCAGTTACTCAATACAGGCCTCCGGAGAGCAGTACTTC.

The chain employs TRBV28 and TRBJ2-6, with D unclear. Germline V CDR1 and CDR2: MDHEN, SYDVKM. The CDR3 totals 15 residues. The ends were cut back, 5 bases at V and 0 bases at J, with 8 bases in the middle. The CDR3 nucleotides are TGTGCCAGCAGTGGAGCGAACTCTGGGGCCAACGTCCTGACTTTC. It yields the protein CASSGANSGANVLTF.

With respect to this clone: The sample carries other DNA sequences with the same CDR3. This chain links TRBV5-1 with TRBJ1-1; weak D call: TRBD1 (5 bases). The V gene lost 0 bases and the J gene lost 1 base, with 7 bases spanning the gap. Germline V gene data show CDR1 as SGHRS and CDR2 as YFSETQ. The CDR3 covers 14 residues. CDR3 protein: CASSLAGGNTEAFF. The CDR3 nucleotides are TGCGCCAGCAGCTTGGCCGGGGGGAACACTGAAGCTTTCTTT.

The chain joins TRBV5-1 to TRBJ1-1; D perhaps matches TRBD1 (6 bases). The germline V gene encodes CDR1 SGHRS and CDR2 YFSETQ. The length of the CDR3 is 12 residues. V gave up 4 bases and J gave up 11 bases, with 15 bases separating them. CDR3: CASSPGDHPAFF. DNA for the CDR3: TGCGCCAGCAGCCCAGGGGACCATCCCGCTTTCTTT.

The rearrangement uses TRBV6-5 and TRBJ1-6; TRBD1 matches at 9 bases. This CDR3 has 14 amino acids. V lost 6 bases, J lost 13 bases, and 10 bases stayed unmatched. Per the germline V gene, CDR1 is MNHEY and CDR2 is SVGAGI. Written as DNA, the CDR3 is TGTGCCAGCAGATTGCCGGGACAGGGCTCTCCCCTCCACTTT. Translated: CASRLPGQGSPLHF.